This T cell receptor beta chain originates from a study of control samples from healthy donors and cancer patients. The method was immunoSEQ multiplex PCR; TCRdb's version includes in-frame clones alone and lacks a portion of them. The data show about 100,000 clones, roughly nine tenths seen once. Germline V lookup: CDR1 GTSNPN, CDR2 SVGIG (reference sequence). CDR3 length: 12 amino acids. The germline V and J ends were trimmed by 0 bases and 9 bases, with 11 bases remaining between them. The sequence was obtained from a woman aged 45-59 years in good health. Sequencing used blood. V usage is TRBV30 and J usage is TRBJ1-1, with D unresolved. The CDR3 DNA reads as TGTGCCTGGAGTGTACTCGGCCGCCAAGCTTTCTTT. It yields the protein CAWSVLGRQAFF.